The source of this T cell receptor (beta chain) is a study of cytomegalovirus exposure and HLA in healthy donors. Study-wide results and limits: HLA-A and HLA-B allele assignments for most subjects were reportedly predicted accurately using TCR beta sequences. A link between a missense DCLRE1C variant and TCR beta V- and J-gene trimming emerged from a later analysis. Most TCR sequences proved rare, with some public TCRs found in many donors. Cytomegalovirus association was listed for approximately 150 TCR beta chains.

Comment on this clone: Its antigen is not identified.

It was with 60 Vbeta and 13 Jbeta primers that the PCR ran. The protocol was immunoSEQ multiplex PCR, while the TCRdb copy is restricted to in-frame clones and leaves out a portion. This sample yields about 96,000 clones, of which about 70% are seen a single time; roughly 3% belongs to the top ten. From germline, CDR1 is MNHNS and CDR2 SASEGT. CDR3 size: 15 residues. Between the trimmed V and J ends, which lost 1 base and 8 bases, there was a span of 15 bases. The chain employs TRBV6-1 and TRBJ2-1, with a weak D call TRBD1 (6 bases). The clonotype was recovered from a female donor in good health and CMV-seropositive. Sequencing input: PBMCs. CDR3 amino acids: CASSEDNREFDEQFF. CDR3 nucleotides: TGTGCCAGCAGTGAAGATAACAGGGAGTTCGATGAGCAGTTCTTC.